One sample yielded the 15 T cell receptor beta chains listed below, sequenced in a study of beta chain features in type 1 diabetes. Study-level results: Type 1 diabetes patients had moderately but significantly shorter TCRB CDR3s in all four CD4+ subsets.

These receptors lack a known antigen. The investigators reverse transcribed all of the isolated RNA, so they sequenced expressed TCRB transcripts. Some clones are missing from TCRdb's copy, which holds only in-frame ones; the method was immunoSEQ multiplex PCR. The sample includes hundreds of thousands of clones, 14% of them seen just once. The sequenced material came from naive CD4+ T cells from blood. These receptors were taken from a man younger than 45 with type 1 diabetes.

CDR3 DNA: TGTGCCAGCAGCTTCAGGGGGAAGGGAAATCAGCCCCAGCATTTT. Translated, it gives CASSFRGKGNQPQHF. The V gene is TRBV5-6, the J gene TRBJ1-5, with 7 bases matching TRBD1. There are 15 residues in the CDR3. V shed 2 bases and J 4 bases; nucleotides not matched to a gene: 6. CDR1 SGHDT and CDR2 YYEEEE come from the germline V gene.

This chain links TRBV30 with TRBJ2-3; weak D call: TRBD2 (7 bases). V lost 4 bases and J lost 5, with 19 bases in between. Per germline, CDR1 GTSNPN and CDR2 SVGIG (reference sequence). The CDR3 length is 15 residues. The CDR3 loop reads CAWNALTRGGDTQYF. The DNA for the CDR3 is TGTGCCTGGAACGCCTTGACGAGGGGGGGAGATACGCAGTATTTT.

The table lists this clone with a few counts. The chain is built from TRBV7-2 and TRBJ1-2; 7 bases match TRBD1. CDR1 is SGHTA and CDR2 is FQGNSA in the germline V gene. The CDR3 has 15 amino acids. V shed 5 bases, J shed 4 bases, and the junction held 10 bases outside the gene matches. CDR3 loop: CASSPEDRAAYGYTF. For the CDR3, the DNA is TGTGCCAGCAGCCCTGAAGACAGGGCCGCCTATGGCTACACCTTC.

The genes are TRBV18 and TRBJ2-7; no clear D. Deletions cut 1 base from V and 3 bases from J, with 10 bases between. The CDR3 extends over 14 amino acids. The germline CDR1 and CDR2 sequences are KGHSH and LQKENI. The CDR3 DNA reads TGTGCCAGCTCACCACGAACGTTCAGCTACGAGCAGTACTTC. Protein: CASSPRTFSYEQYF. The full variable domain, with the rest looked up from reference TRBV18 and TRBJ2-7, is NAGVMQNPRHLVRRRGQEARLRCSPMKGHSHVYWYRQLPEEGLKFMVYLQKENIIDESGMPKERFSAEFPKEGPSILRIQQVVRGDSAAYFCASSPRTFSYEQYFGPGTRLTVT.

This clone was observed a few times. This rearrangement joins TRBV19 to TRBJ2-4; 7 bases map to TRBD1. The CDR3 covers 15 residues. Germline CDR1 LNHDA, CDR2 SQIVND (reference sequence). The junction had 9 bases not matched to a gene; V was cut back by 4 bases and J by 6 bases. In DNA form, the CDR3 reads TGTGCCAGTAGTACGCAGGGACAGAGAGGAAACATTCAGTACTTC. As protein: CASSTQGQRGNIQYF.

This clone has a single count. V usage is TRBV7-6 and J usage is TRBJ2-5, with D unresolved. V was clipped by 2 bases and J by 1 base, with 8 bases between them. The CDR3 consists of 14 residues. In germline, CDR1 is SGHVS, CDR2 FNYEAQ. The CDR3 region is CASSLQYSQETQYF. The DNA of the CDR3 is TGTGCCAGCAGCTTACAGTACAGCCAAGAGACCCAGTACTTC.

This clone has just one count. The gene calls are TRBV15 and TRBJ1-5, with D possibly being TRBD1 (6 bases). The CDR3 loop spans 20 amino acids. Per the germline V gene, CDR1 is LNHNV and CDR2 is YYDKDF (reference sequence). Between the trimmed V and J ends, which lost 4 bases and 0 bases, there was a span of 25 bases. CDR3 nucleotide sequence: TGTGCCACCAGCACCGACAGGTGGGAAACCAATGATTATAGCAATCAGCCCCAGCATTTT. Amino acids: CATSTDRWETNDYSNQPQHF.

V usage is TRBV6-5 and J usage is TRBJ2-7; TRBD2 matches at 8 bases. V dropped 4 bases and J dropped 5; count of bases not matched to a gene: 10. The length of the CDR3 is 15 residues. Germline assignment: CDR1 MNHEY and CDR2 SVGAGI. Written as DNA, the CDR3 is TGTGCCAGCAGTTCGCCCGGGACTAGTATCAACGAGCAGTACTTC. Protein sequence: CASSSPGTSINEQYF.

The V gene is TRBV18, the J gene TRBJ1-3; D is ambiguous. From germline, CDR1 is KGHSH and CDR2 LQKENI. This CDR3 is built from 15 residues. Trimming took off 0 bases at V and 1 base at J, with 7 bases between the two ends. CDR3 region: CASSPPGGSGNTIYF. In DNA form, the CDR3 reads TGTGCCAGCTCACCACCAGGAGGGTCTGGAAACACCATATATTTT.

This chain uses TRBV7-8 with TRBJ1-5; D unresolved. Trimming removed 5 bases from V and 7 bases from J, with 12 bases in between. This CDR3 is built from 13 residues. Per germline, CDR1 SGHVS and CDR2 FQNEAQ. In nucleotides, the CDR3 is TGTGCCAGCAGCGGCAAGCGGTTACAGCCCCAGCATTTT. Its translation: CASSGKRLQPQHF.

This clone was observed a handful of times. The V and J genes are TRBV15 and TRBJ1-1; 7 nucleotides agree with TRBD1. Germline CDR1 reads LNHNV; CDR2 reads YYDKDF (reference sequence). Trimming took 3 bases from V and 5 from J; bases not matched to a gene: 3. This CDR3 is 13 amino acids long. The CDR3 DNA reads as TGTGCCACCAGCAGGCCAGGGGGGACTGAAGCTTTCTTT. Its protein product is CATSRPGGTEAFF.

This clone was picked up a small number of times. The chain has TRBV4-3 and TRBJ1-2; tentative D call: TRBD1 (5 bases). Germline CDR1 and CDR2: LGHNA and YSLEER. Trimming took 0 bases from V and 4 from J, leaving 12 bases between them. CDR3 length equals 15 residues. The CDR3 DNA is TGCGCCAGCAGCCAAGATCCAGGGAAGGGCTATGGCTACACCTTC. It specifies CASSQDPGKGYGYTF.

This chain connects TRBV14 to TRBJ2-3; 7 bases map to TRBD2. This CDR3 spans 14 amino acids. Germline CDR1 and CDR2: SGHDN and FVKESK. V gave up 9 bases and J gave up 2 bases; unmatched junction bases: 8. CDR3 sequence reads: CASGTSVYTDTQYF. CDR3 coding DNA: TGTGCCAGTGGTACTAGCGTTTACACAGATACGCAGTATTTT.

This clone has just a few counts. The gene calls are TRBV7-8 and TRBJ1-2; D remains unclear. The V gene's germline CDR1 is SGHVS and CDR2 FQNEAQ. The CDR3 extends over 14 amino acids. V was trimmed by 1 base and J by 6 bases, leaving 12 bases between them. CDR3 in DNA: TGTGCCAGCAGCTTAGGAGGGCCCGCGGATGGCTACACCTTC. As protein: CASSLGGPADGYTF.

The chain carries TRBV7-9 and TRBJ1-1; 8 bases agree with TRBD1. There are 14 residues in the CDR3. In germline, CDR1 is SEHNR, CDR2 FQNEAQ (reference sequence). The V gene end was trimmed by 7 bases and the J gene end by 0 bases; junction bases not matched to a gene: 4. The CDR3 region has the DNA TGTGCCAGCACCCTACAGGGGGTGAACACTGAAGCTTTCTTT. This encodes CASTLQGVNTEAFF.